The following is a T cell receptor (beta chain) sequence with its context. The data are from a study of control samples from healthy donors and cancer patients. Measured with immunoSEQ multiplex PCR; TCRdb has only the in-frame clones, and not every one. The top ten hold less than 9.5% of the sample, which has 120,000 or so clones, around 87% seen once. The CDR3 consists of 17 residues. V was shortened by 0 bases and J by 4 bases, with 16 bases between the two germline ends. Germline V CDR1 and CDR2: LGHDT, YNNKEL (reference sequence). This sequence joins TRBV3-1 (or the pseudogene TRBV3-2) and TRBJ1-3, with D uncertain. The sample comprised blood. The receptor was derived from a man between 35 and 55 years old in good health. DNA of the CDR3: TGTGCCAGCAGCCAAGATATTGACCTAAGAGCCGGAAACACCATATATTTT. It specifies CASSQDIDLRAGNTIYF.